This T cell receptor beta chain was profiled in a study of a mutant IDH1 vaccine in newly diagnosed glioma. TCRdb's copy holds only in-frame clones and misses some; the assay was immunoSEQ multiplex PCR. The sample has under 45,000 clones; roughly 80% are singletons. Germline CDR1 and CDR2: LNHDA and SQIVND (reference sequence). The CDR3 spans 16 residues. V dropped 0 bases and J dropped 5 bases, with 16 bases sitting between them. A remark on this clone: Its antigen is as yet unknown.

The time point is: week 47, end of study. A 20-mer mutant IDH1 peptide at 300 ug was injected subcutaneously with topical imiquimod. Donors harbored newly found WHO grade 3 or 4 IDH1-mutant, ATRX-lost astrocytomas. The receptor's source is a young man with glioma. Some clones in this sample may be carry-over from other donors' samples. V and J are TRBV19 and TRBJ1-2, with D maybe TRBD1 (5 bases). This specimen consisted of PBMCs, obtained from a glioma patient whose treatment included an IDH1 peptide vaccine. This chain's CDR3 is CASSIDLQGYGYGYTF. CDR3 bases: TGTGCCAGTAGTATAGATCTTCAGGGATATGGGTATGGCTACACCTTC.